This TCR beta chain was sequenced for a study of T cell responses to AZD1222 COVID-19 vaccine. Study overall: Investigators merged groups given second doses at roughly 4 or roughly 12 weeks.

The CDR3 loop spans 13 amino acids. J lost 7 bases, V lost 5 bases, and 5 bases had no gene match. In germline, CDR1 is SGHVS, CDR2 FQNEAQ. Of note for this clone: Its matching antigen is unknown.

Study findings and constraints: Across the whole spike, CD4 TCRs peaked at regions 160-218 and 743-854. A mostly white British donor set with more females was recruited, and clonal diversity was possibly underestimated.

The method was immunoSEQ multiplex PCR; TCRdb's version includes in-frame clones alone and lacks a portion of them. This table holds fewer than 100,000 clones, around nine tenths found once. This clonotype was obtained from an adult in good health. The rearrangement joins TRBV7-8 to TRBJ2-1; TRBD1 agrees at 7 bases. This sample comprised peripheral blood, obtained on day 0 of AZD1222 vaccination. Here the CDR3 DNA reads TGTGCCAGCAGCATCGGGACAGCTAATGAGCAGTTCTTC. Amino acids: CASSIGTANEQFF.